Listed below are T cell receptor beta chains from one sample, sequenced in a study of control samples from healthy donors and cancer patients. Data came from immunoSEQ multiplex PCR; TCRdb stores just in-frame clones and leaves some out. This table has about 130,000 clones, approximately 94% appearing once. Sequencing input: PBMCs. These receptors were taken from a man aged 50 to 60 with head and neck cancer. Both conserved end residues are part of each CDR3. D genes are given only for firm matches. Clone sizes are given selectively: once, few, many, or a class where the clone is expanded.

J gene,D gene,V gene,clone size,CDR3 DNA,CDR3 protein
TRBJ2-2,TRBD1,TRBV30,-,TGTGCCTGGAGTGGACAGGGGGCCGGGGAGCTGTTTTTT,CAWSGQGAGELFF
TRBJ2-3,-,TRBV7-3,-,TGTGCCAGCAGCTTACGGCCTAAAGATACGCAGTATTTT,CASSLRPKDTQYF
TRBJ1-2,-,TRBV6-6,-,TGTGCCACTACGTCCGGGTTTTCGGTTAACTATGGCTACACCTTC,CATTSGFSVNYGYTF
TRBJ1-3,-,TRBV28,once,TGTGCCAGCAGATCCCGCAACACCATATATTTT,CASRSRNTIYF
TRBJ1-2,TRBD1,TRBV10-3,-,TGTGCCCTCTCCCAGGGGGTATCCACTAACTATGGCTACACCTTC,CALSQGVSTNYGYTF
TRBJ1-2,-,TRBV28,once,TGTGCCAGCAGTTTGACGTCGGGCCTTGGCTACACCTTC,CASSLTSGLGYTF
TRBJ2-1,-,TRBV7-2,-,TGTGCCAGCAGCTTACAGAGCTGGGCCTACAATGAGCAGTTCTTC,CASSLQSWAYNEQFF
TRBJ1-2,TRBD1,TRBV19,medium-sized,TGTGCCAGTAGCCCACAGGGGGCACATGGCTACACCTTC,CASSPQGAHGYTF
TRBJ1-4,TRBD1,TRBV6-2/TRBV6-3,-,TGTGCCAGCAGTTACCGGGGACAGCCCAATGAAAAACTGTTTTTT,CASSYRGQPNEKLFF
TRBJ2-7,-,TRBV7-2,-,TGTGCCAGCAGCTCGGAGGGGGGTCGCGAGCAGTACTTC,CASSSEGGREQYF
TRBJ1-3,-,TRBV10-1,-,TGCGCCAGCAGTGAGCAGAATGGGGCGGGAATCGGAAACACCATATATTTT,CASSEQNGAGIGNTIYF
TRBJ1-5,-,TRBV5-1,-,TGCGCCAGCAGCTTGTCCGGGGATCAGCCCCAGCATTTT,CASSLSGDQPQHF